The source of this T cell receptor beta chain is a study of high-grade serous ovarian cancer treatment subgroups. Findings and limits, study-wide: Bulk tumor TCR sequencing gave no spatial information. Repertoire analysis covered CDR3 alone, not CDR1 or CDR2. Clonal relatedness tracked neoantigen level, and by trend copy number and mutation load. Same-patient tumor repertoires overlapped at about 0.11 to 0.85; different patients barely overlapped.

Regarding this clone: Its matching antigen is unknown.

The CDR3 runs to 16 residues. CDR1 is MNHEY, CDR2 SVGAGI, per germline. Trimming pared 0 bases from V and 4 bases from J, leaving 15 bases between. Tumor samples were obtained before definitive surgery or chemotherapy. TCRdb keeps only in-frame clones here, not all; method: immunoSEQ multiplex PCR. The sample shows about 15,000 clones, less than 90% of them seen only once. The chain combines TRBV6-5 with TRBJ2-5; D might be TRBD2 (6 bases). Sample: tumor tissue. The TCR sequence derives from a human donor with high-grade serous ovarian cancer. The CDR3 loop is CASSYSLEGHLETQYF. DNA for the CDR3: TGTGCCAGCAGTTACTCGCTGGAGGGGCACCTAGAGACCCAGTACTTC.